The rows below give T cell receptor beta chains drawn from one sample of a study of T cells expressing NK-cell markers. TCRdb re-called the 5' RACE reads; one entry per CDR3 protein, DNA not given. This sample's clone table lists 120,000 to 150,000 distinct CDR3 sequences. Sequenced sample: blood T cells: a sorted CD56 or NKG2C T cell subset, CD4+ or CD8+ T cells, or bulk PBMC T cells (not recorded which). These receptors were taken from a man between 18 and 29 years old in good health. CDR3s include the opening cysteine and the closing phenylalanine or tryptophan. Each record gives: J gene, V gene, CDR3 length, CDR3 protein.

TRBJ2-2 | TRBV5-1 | 12 | CASRIEVGELFF
TRBJ2-3 | TRBV4-2 | 21 | CASSQVGGSGGLAPGTDTQYF
TRBJ2-1 | TRBV29-1 | 15 | CSVASGRDITGEQFF
TRBJ2-1 | TRBV29-1 | 16 | CSVEELGRGPYNEQFF
TRBJ2-2 | TRBV12-3/TRBV12-4 | 16 | CASSPPTAGTSGELFF
TRBJ1-4 | TRBV12-3/TRBV12-4 | 14 | CASRRLRPREKLFF
TRBJ2-7 | TRBV6-2/TRBV6-3 | 14 | CASRGLAMKYEQYF
TRBJ2-1 | TRBV7-9 | 16 | CASTTETGLSYNEQFF
TRBJ2-1 | TRBV10-2 | 11 | CASGEKHEQFF
TRBJ2-7 | TRBV28 | 12 | CAAGGRLVEQYF
TRBJ2-1 | TRBV19 | 17 | CASSTFYRESSYNEQFF
TRBJ2-5 | TRBV12-3/TRBV12-4 | 15 | CASSLMASGTGTQYF
TRBJ2-2 | TRBV12-5 | 16 | CASGLLRLGNTGELFF
TRBJ2-3 | TRBV9 | 13 | CASSVAGSNTQYF
TRBJ2-7 | TRBV5-5 | 12 | CASIGTDYEQYF
TRBJ1-1 | TRBV7-9 | 14 | CASSFRQIDTEAFF
TRBJ1-5 | TRBV5-4 | 12 | CASGMTGEPQHF
TRBJ2-3 | TRBV7-9 | 16 | CASSFGGLGSTDTQYF
TRBJ2-5 | TRBV29-1 | 18 | CSAERFSAGTRDQETQYF
TRBJ2-7 | TRBV7-8 | 15 | CASSLQGPPSYEQYF
TRBJ2-3 | TRBV5-1 | 17 | CASSLQLAGEVRDTQYF
TRBJ2-7 | TRBV14 | 15 | CASSSPGVTPYEQYF
TRBJ1-5 | TRBV2 | 13 | CASRVLFNQPQHF
TRBJ2-1 | TRBV5-6 | 16 | CASSFGVAGTYNEQFF
TRBJ2-3 | TRBV6-1 | 15 | CASSDLALSTDTQYF
TRBJ2-3 | TRBV6-4 | 15 | CASSGSAGGPDTQYF
TRBJ2-2 | TRBV6-2/TRBV6-3 | 13 | CASAAGGTGELFF
TRBJ2-1 | TRBV7-8 | 14 | CASRVEGDRYEQFF
TRBJ1-6 | TRBV25-1 | 18 | CASSPGEAPVSYNSPLHF
TRBJ2-1 | TRBV12-3/TRBV12-4 | 12 | CASSAGDNEQFF
TRBJ2-1 | TRBV6-1 | 15 | CASSEGPKSGTEQFF
TRBJ1-5 | TRBV28 | 15 | CASSLDLQGNQPQHF
TRBJ2-1 | TRBV19 | 14 | CASSTGDGYNEQFF
TRBJ2-1 | TRBV6-5 | 16 | CASLGQGKRNDNEQFF
TRBJ2-1 | TRBV13 | 15 | CASSTRDGPTHEQFF
TRBJ1-2 | TRBV27 | 15 | CASRADSEPNYGYTF
TRBJ1-1 | TRBV7-2 | 13 | CASSFLPEQGAFF
TRBJ2-1 | TRBV20-1 | 13 | CSARAGTVDEQFF
TRBJ2-6 | TRBV4-2 | 17 | CASSSRVLSSGANVLTF
TRBJ2-1 | TRBV27 | 13 | CASSFAWTVEQFF
TRBJ2-3 | TRBV9 | 15 | CASSASGFSTDTQYF
TRBJ2-3 | TRBV6-1 | 14 | CASDPGQSTDTQYF
TRBJ2-5 | TRBV28 | 14 | CASSLDSADQTQYF
TRBJ2-5 | TRBV14 | 16 | CASSQDLTAGQETQYF
TRBJ2-2 | TRBV6-2/TRBV6-3 | 15 | CASSSPKDNTGELFF
TRBJ1-5 | TRBV15 | 13 | CATSRVKNQPQHF
TRBJ2-5 | TRBV12-3/TRBV12-4 | 17 | CASSPQGDRVYRETQYF
TRBJ2-5 | TRBV23-1 | 13 | CASSRGNGETQYF
TRBJ2-2 | TRBV2 | 19 | CASQWTSGRDSANTGELFF
TRBJ2-2 | TRBV12-3/TRBV12-4 | 16 | CASSSLGLGNTGELFF
TRBJ2-1 | TRBV12-3/TRBV12-4 | 11 | CASSFSVEQFF
TRBJ2-5 | TRBV6-5 | 15 | CASSHLTGPGETQYF
TRBJ2-3 | TRBV6-2/TRBV6-3 | 14 | CASSYGGPGDTQYF
TRBJ2-3 | TRBV7-9 | 17 | CASSLNYREQGTDTQYF
TRBJ2-1 | TRBV9 | 16 | CASSELAGVFRVEQFF
TRBJ2-7 | TRBV28 | 15 | CASREARDGAYEQYF
TRBJ2-7 | TRBV29-1 | 14 | CSVRPSGRGYEQYF
TRBJ2-3 | TRBV19 | 15 | CASSPFSGEPDTQYF
TRBJ2-3 | TRBV9 | 20 | CASSVEPGLAGGTSTDTQYF
TRBJ2-3 | TRBV28 | 16 | CASSPSGRGYTDTQYF